Presented here are 32 T cell receptor beta chains from one specimen sequenced in a study of graft-versus-host responses after intestinal transplantation. These TCRs' antigens remain unknown. TCRdb's table, derived via immunoSEQ multiplex PCR, lists solely in-frame clones and lacks some. The sample holds approximately 49,000 clones, roughly 95% seen once. The material sequenced was unstimulated CD8+ T cells sorted from spleen or lymph node cells, taken before transplant. These receptor sequences come from a human donor who was the organ donor for an intestinal transplant.

V gene TRBV7-9 combines with J gene TRBJ2-1; perhaps D is TRBD1 or TRBD2 (5 bases each). V was pared by 6 bases and J by 5 bases, with 17 bases between. The CDR3 is 15 residues long. Germline CDR1 reads SEHNR; CDR2 reads FQNEAQ (reference sequence). The CDR3 DNA is TGTGCCAGCAGGCCTACTGGGGACGGCAACAATGAGCAGTTCTTC. This encodes CASRPTGDGNNEQFF.

About this clone: The sample has other DNA sequences that encode this CDR3 too. This chain joins TRBV5-4 and TRBJ2-7; D unresolved. The germline V gene has CDR1 SGHNT and CDR2 YYREEE (reference sequence). V gave up 2 bases and J gave up 6 bases, with 6 bases separating them. CDR3 length: 11 residues. The CDR3 region is CASSFGLEQYF. DNA for the CDR3: TGTGCCAGCAGCTTCGGCCTCGAGCAGTACTTC.

The CDR3 nucleotides read TGTGCCAGCAGCGTCAACAATGAGCAGTTCTTC. Residues: CASSVNNEQFF. The J gene is TRBJ2-1, the V gene TRBV9; no definite D call. The germline V gene encodes CDR1 SGDLS and CDR2 YYNGEE. The V and J ends lost 2 bases and 5 bases respectively, with 2 bases between them. This CDR3 is 11 amino acids long.

This chain joins TRBV13 and TRBJ1-3; weak D call: TRBD1 (5 bases). The V end lost 3 bases, the J end lost 0 bases, and 12 bases lay between the germline ends. Germline V gives CDR1 PRHDT, CDR2 FYEKMQ (reference sequence). The CDR3 spans 16 residues. CDR3 nucleotide sequence: TGTGCCAGCAGCTTCCGGGACGGCGACTCTGGAAACACCATATATTTT. Translation gives CASSFRDGDSGNTIYF.

The chain uses TRBV7-6 and TRBJ2-7, with a weak D call TRBD2 (6 bases). This CDR3 comprises 14 residues. V lost 1 base to trimming and J lost 7 bases, with 14 bases between them. The germline V gene has CDR1 SGHVS and CDR2 FNYEAQ. The CDR3 here is CASSLDFEEGEQYF. The CDR3 DNA reads as TGTGCCAGCAGCTTAGATTTCGAGGAGGGGGAGCAGTACTTC.

The chain recombines TRBV10-3 with TRBJ1-5; maybe TRBD1 (5 bases). The CDR3 consists of 15 residues. Germline CDR1 reads ENHRY; CDR2 reads SYGVKD. V was trimmed by 3 bases and J by 6 bases, leaving 15 bases between them. In DNA form, the CDR3 reads TGTGCCATCAGTGACGGGGCAGCGGTAGGTCAGCCCCAGCATTTT. Translated: CAISDGAAVGQPQHF.

The chain recombines TRBV5-1 with TRBJ2-7; D remains unclear. V lost 4 bases and J lost 0, with 14 bases in between. The CDR3 runs 15 residues. Looked up from germline, CDR1 is SGHRS and CDR2 is YFSETQ. CDR3 sequence: CASSASGPSSYEQYF. DNA for the CDR3: TGCGCCAGCAGCGCTTCCGGGCCCTCCTCCTACGAGCAGTACTTC.

This chain links TRBV19 with TRBJ1-1; D gene uncertain. This CDR3 has 15 amino acids. V gave up 4 bases and J gave up 8 bases, with 20 bases separating them. Germline V gene lookup returns CDR1 LNHDA and CDR2 SQIVND (reference sequence). Here the CDR3 DNA reads TGTGCCAGTAGTAATATTTTGGGGTCCCAGGACGAAGCTTTCTTT. Translated, it gives CASSNILGSQDEAFF.

The chain combines TRBV2 with TRBJ1-1; 9 bases are shared with TRBD1. J was trimmed by 1 base and V by 4 bases; bases with no gene match: 1. The germline V gene encodes CDR1 SNHLY and CDR2 FYNNEI. The CDR3 sequence is 14 residues long. CDR3: CASSVDRGNTEAFF. The CDR3 DNA reads TGTGCCAGCAGTGTGGACAGGGGGAACACTGAAGCTTTCTTT.

J is TRBJ1-6 and V is TRBV11-3, with a tentative D call TRBD1 (5 bases). V lost 5 bases, J lost 10 bases, and 12 bases lay in between. The CDR3 runs to 13 residues. Germline CDR1 and CDR2: SGHNT and YENEEA. CDR3 DNA: TGTGCCAGCAGCCCCGGGGGAAGCTCACCCCTCCACTTT. It translates to CASSPGGSSPLHF.

The gene calls are TRBV7-9 and TRBJ1-1; no definite D call. V lost 8 bases to trimming and J lost 3 bases, with 13 bases between them. Germline loops: CDR1 SEHNR, CDR2 FQNEAQ (reference sequence). The CDR3 length is 13 residues. CDR3 in amino acids: CASATSSDTEAFF. DNA of the CDR3: TGTGCCAGCGCGACTTCCAGCGACACTGAAGCTTTCTTT.

V usage is TRBV29-1 and J usage is TRBJ2-7; D may be TRBD1 (6 bases). This CDR3 is 14 amino acids long. The germline CDR1 and CDR2 sequences are SQVTM and ANQGSEA. Deletions cut 4 bases from V and 4 bases from J, with 17 bases between. The CDR3 sequence: CSVAVSGRGYEQYF. In DNA, the CDR3 is TGCAGCGTTGCCGTTTCCGGCAGGGGATACGAGCAGTACTTC.

This clone was observed a single time. This CDR3 reads CASSGPGQGSGDEQFF. The CDR3 DNA is TGCGCCAGCAGTGGACCGGGACAGGGATCGGGGGATGAGCAGTTCTTC. The chain recombines TRBV10-2 with TRBJ2-1, with TRBD1 matching over 9 bases. Germline-derived CDR1 and CDR2 are WSHSY and SAAADI. CDR3 size: 16 residues. With 4 bases clipped from V and 8 bases from J, the junction kept 12 bases outside the gene matches.

This clone turned up a few times. CDR3 protein: CASSPGGLQPQHF. CDR3 sequence (DNA): TGTGCCAGCAGCCCGGGGGGGCTCCAGCCCCAGCATTTT. This chain connects TRBV5-6 to TRBJ1-5; possibly TRBD1 for D (6 bases). CDR3 length: 13 amino acids. V was trimmed by 4 bases and J by 7 bases, leaving 12 bases between them. Germline V gives CDR1 SGHDT, CDR2 YYEEEE.

V usage is TRBV28 and J usage is TRBJ2-3, with 16 positions matching TRBD2. Per germline, CDR1 MDHEN and CDR2 SYDVKM. CDR3 length equals 18 residues. Trimming took 4 bases from V and 2 from J; bases not matched to a gene: 6. This CDR3 reads CASSSPGLAGGHTDTQYF. In nucleotides, the CDR3 is TGTGCCAGCAGTTCGCCGGGACTAGCGGGGGGGCACACAGATACGCAGTATTTT.

This clone appeared a single time. J is TRBJ1-1 and V is TRBV4-1; the D gene is possibly TRBD1 (5 bases). Between the trimmed V and J ends, which lost 0 bases and 6 bases, there was a span of 11 bases. Germline CDR1 MGHRA, CDR2 YSYEKL. The CDR3 is 14 amino acids. The CDR3 region is CASSQEKGLPEAFF. In DNA form, the CDR3 reads TGCGCCAGCAGCCAAGAAAAGGGGCTTCCTGAAGCTTTCTTT.

As concerns this clone: The same CDR3 arises from other DNA sequences in this sample as well. The V call is TRBV10-3, the J call TRBJ2-1; no clear D. The CDR3 sequence is 14 residues long. Per germline, CDR1 ENHRY and CDR2 SYGVKD. The V and J ends lost 7 bases and 0 bases respectively, with 10 bases between them. Here the CDR3 reads CAINDGLSYNEQFF. The CDR3 DNA follows: TGTGCCATCAACGACGGGCTCTCCTACAATGAGCAGTTCTTC.

The genes are TRBV7-9 and TRBJ2-7; no clear D. The V end was cut by 5 bases, the J end by 0 bases, with 20 bases between. Germline lookup yields CDR1 SEHNR and CDR2 FQNEAQ (reference sequence). The CDR3 covers 17 residues. CDR3 amino acids: CASSLAGGLQHSYEQYF. The CDR3 DNA reads TGTGCCAGCAGCCTTGCAGGTGGTCTCCAACACTCCTACGAGCAGTACTTC.

The CDR3 region is CASSLLSGLRETQYF. Here the CDR3 DNA reads TGTGCCAGCAGTTTACTGAGCGGCCTCCGGGAGACCCAGTACTTC. The chain is built from TRBV27 and TRBJ2-5; D is perhaps TRBD2 (5 bases). The germline gives CDR1 MNHEY, CDR2 SMNVEV (reference sequence). The CDR3 totals 15 residues. Between the trimmed V and J ends, which lost 2 bases and 5 bases, there was a span of 15 bases.

The J gene is TRBJ1-1, the V gene TRBV7-9, with D perhaps TRBD1 (6 bases). Deletions cut 5 bases from V and 2 bases from J, with 15 bases between. This CDR3 is 15 amino acids long. CDR1 SEHNR and CDR2 FQNEAQ come from the germline V gene (reference sequence). The CDR3 nucleotides read TGTGCCAGCAGCGCTGCCCTCGGGACAAACACTGAAGCTTTCTTT. It encodes CASSAALGTNTEAFF.

The J gene is TRBJ2-1, the V gene TRBV2, with TRBD1 as a possible D gene (6 bases). This CDR3 region has 17 residues. V lost 5 bases and J 4 bases, leaving 21 bases between the germline ends. Looked up from germline, CDR1 is SNHLY and CDR2 is FYNNEI. The CDR3 protein is CASSWPDGGGIYNEQFF. DNA for the CDR3: TGTGCCAGCAGTTGGCCCGATGGGGGCGGAATTTACAATGAGCAGTTCTTC.

Remarks on this clone: Lacking the conserved final phenylalanine or tryptophan, this CDR3 likely reflects a read error. The limits of the CDR3 on the DNA are not certain, so only TCRdb's listed CDR3 is given. This chain links TRBV5-6 with TRBJ1-2; the table's D call of TRBD1 was not tested on the DNA. The germline V gene has CDR1 SGHDT and CDR2 YYEEEE. The CDR3 spans 12 residues, counting both ends. This CDR3 reads CASSLGQVFITG.

The rearrangement joins TRBV7-9 to TRBJ1-4; 10 nucleotides align to TRBD1. V lost 6 bases and J lost 6; bases outside the gene matches: 4. This CDR3 has 14 residues. CDR1 is SEHNR, CDR2 FQNEAQ, per germline (reference sequence). Here the CDR3 DNA reads TGTGCCAGCAGTCCGACAGGGGGCCATGAAAAACTGTTTTTT. It translates to CASSPTGGHEKLFF.

The chain employs TRBV6-1 and TRBJ2-7, with D possibly TRBD1 on 6 matching bases. The germline V gene has CDR1 MNHNS and CDR2 SASEGT. The CDR3 is 15 amino acids. Trimming stripped 0 bases from V and 2 bases from J, with 11 bases between. CDR3 DNA: TGTGCCAGCAGTGAAGCATCAGGGGCAACCTACGAGCAGTACTTC. Translating it yields CASSEASGATYEQYF.

This clone was seen a single time. The chain has TRBV11-2 and TRBJ1-4, with a possible D match to TRBD1 (6 bases). V was clipped by 5 bases and J by 6 bases, with 19 bases between them. Per germline, CDR1 SGHAT and CDR2 FQNNGV. This CDR3 has 16 amino acids. CDR3 residues: CASSRTHRVGDEKLFF. In DNA, the CDR3 is TGTGCCAGCAGCCGTACCCACAGGGTAGGGGATGAAAAACTGTTTTTT.

This clone was observed once. The rearrangement uses TRBV9 and TRBJ2-1; no clear D. Per the germline V gene, CDR1 is SGDLS and CDR2 is YYNGEE. V was shortened by 5 bases and J by 7 bases, with 13 bases between the two germline ends. The CDR3 sequence is 13 residues long. CDR3 DNA sequence: TGTGCCAGCAGGGGCCAAATTGGTAATGAGCAGTTCTTC. Translation gives CASRGQIGNEQFF.

The J gene is TRBJ2-1, the V gene TRBV7-8; 7 nucleotides agree with TRBD1. This CDR3 contains 14 residues. CDR1 and CDR2 (germline): SGHVS, FQNEAQ. J gave up 5 bases and V 4 bases, and 5 bases lay outside the gene matches. CDR3 sequence: CASSWTGYDNEQFF. The CDR3 nucleotides are TGTGCCAGCAGCTGGACAGGCTATGACAATGAGCAGTTCTTC.

The chain links TRBV6-6 to TRBJ2-1; D possibly corresponds to TRBD2 (6 bases). This CDR3 is 15 amino acids long. The germline V gene has CDR1 MNHNY and CDR2 SVGAGI (reference sequence). The germline V and J ends were trimmed by 5 bases and 4 bases, with 15 bases remaining between them. CDR3 in DNA: TGTGCCAGCAGTGTCGGACTATCCGAATACAATGAGCAGTTCTTC. This translates into CASSVGLSEYNEQFF.

The DNA for the CDR3 is TGTGCCAGCACCGGGACAGGGGGCTGGAATTCACCCCTCCACTTT. It encodes CASTGTGGWNSPLHF. The rearrangement uses TRBV19 and TRBJ1-6; 12 nucleotides match TRBD1. Germline assignment: CDR1 LNHDA and CDR2 SQIVND (reference sequence). The CDR3 is 15 amino acids. The ends lost 9 bases at V and 7 bases at J; junction bases unmatched: 7.

The chain combines TRBV27 with TRBJ2-7; 7 nucleotides match TRBD1. The CDR3 is 15 amino acids. V trimming: 3 bases; J trimming: 0 bases; junction bases outside the gene matches: 5. CDR1 is MNHEY and CDR2 is SMNVEV in the germline V gene (reference sequence). The DNA of the CDR3 is TGTGCCAGCAGTTTGCGACAGGGTGGCTCCTACGAGCAGTACTTC. It encodes CASSLRQGGSYEQYF.

The rearrangement links TRBV29-1 to TRBJ2-1; 10 bases fit TRBD1. Germline CDR1 reads SQVTM; CDR2 reads ANQGSEA. CDR3 length equals 16 residues. Germline trimming cut 4 bases from V and 3 bases from J; bases unmatched to any gene: 9. The CDR3 nucleotides are TGCAGCGTTGTAGGTCCGTGGACAGGGGGCTACAATGAGCAGTTCTTC. Translated, it gives CSVVGPWTGGYNEQFF.

The rearrangement links TRBV29-1 to TRBJ2-1; the match to TRBD2 covers 8 bases. V gave up 0 bases and J gave up 2 bases; unmatched junction bases: 6. This CDR3 is built from 16 residues. Germline loops: CDR1 SQVTM, CDR2 ANQGSEA. The CDR3 DNA reads TGCAGCGTTGAAGATCTTGCGGGGGGTACCTACAATGAGCAGTTCTTC. Translating gives CSVEDLAGGTYNEQFF.